One and the same sample provided the 32 T cell receptor beta chains below, sequenced in a study of shared clonotypes between healthy human individuals. In the naive CD8 group, cells lacked CD45RO and were positively selected for CCR7, so terminally differentiated effector memory CD45RA+ cells were left out. The assay was immunoSEQ multiplex PCR, and TCRdb's table has in-frame clones only and misses some. The sample holds some 740,000 clones, about 92% seen once. Material for sequencing was naive CD8+ T cells sorted from blood. The origin of the receptors is a man aged 30 to 45 in good health.

The chain uses TRBV4-1 and TRBJ2-7; the match to TRBD2 covers 7 bases. The CDR3 length is 15 residues. CDR1 and CDR2 from the germline V gene are MGHRA and YSYEKL. V lost 4 bases and J lost 3; bases outside the gene matches: 9. The CDR3 is CASSPGRGVGYEQYF. DNA of the CDR3: TGCGCCAGCAGCCCGGGCCGGGGGGTAGGCTACGAGCAGTACTTC.

This clone was counted only a few times. The V call is TRBV6-5, the J call TRBJ2-1; D unclear. CDR1 and CDR2 (germline): MNHEY, SVGAGI. Trimming pared 6 bases from V and 6 bases from J, leaving 6 bases between. CDR3 size: 11 residues. In nucleotides, the CDR3 is TGTGCCAGCAGGGGTTTCAATGAGCAGTTCTTC. This gives the protein CASRGFNEQFF.

About this clone: Other DNA sequences within the sample encode an identical CDR3. The rearrangement joins TRBV7-9 to TRBJ2-1, with unresolved D. Deletions cut 3 bases from V and 5 bases from J, with 2 bases between. The CDR3 totals 11 residues. Germline V lookup: CDR1 SEHNR, CDR2 FQNEAQ (reference sequence). CDR3 amino acids: CASSLDNEQFF. The CDR3 nucleotides read TGTGCCAGCAGCTTGGACAATGAGCAGTTCTTC.

The chain joins TRBV25-1 to TRBJ1-1, with D possibly matching TRBD1 (5 bases). Germline-derived CDR1 and CDR2 are MGHDK and SYGVNS. The germline V and J ends were trimmed by 1 base and 8 bases, with 14 bases remaining between them. There are 14 residues in the CDR3. The DNA of the CDR3 is TGTGCCAGCAGTGAATTCCCGAGGGACTCGGAAGCTTTCTTT. It is translated as CASSEFPRDSEAFF.

This clone is a singleton in its sample. The rearrangement links TRBV15 to TRBJ2-2; a possible D gene is TRBD1 (6 bases). The V end was cut by 2 bases, the J end by 1 base, with 14 bases between. Germline CDR1 reads LNHNV; CDR2 reads YYDKDF (reference sequence). This CDR3 is 17 amino acids long. The CDR3 loop is CATSRRWDTENTGELFF. Here the CDR3 DNA reads TGTGCCACCAGCAGACGCTGGGACACGGAGAACACCGGGGAGCTGTTTTTT.

The V gene is TRBV4-3, the J gene TRBJ2-3; TRBD2 aligns across 9 bases. J gave up 5 bases and V 0 bases, and 6 bases lay outside the gene matches. Germline CDR1 and CDR2: LGHNA and YSLEER. CDR3 length: 16 amino acids. The CDR3 region is CASSQDAGGPKDTQYF. The CDR3, as DNA: TGCGCCAGCAGCCAAGACGCGGGAGGGCCGAAAGATACGCAGTATTTT.

V usage is TRBV6-5 and J usage is TRBJ2-2; no definite D call. V was trimmed by 0 bases and J by 7 bases, leaving 6 bases between them. The germline CDR1 and CDR2 sequences are MNHEY and SVGAGI. CDR3 length: 13 residues. This chain's CDR3 is CASSYSRLGELFF. The DNA for the CDR3 is TGTGCCAGCAGTTACTCTAGACTCGGGGAGCTGTTTTTT.

This chain links TRBV27 with TRBJ2-1, with D unresolved. CDR3 length: 13 amino acids. The V and J ends lost 5 bases and 2 bases respectively, with 7 bases between them. CDR1 and CDR2 from the germline V gene are MNHEY and SMNVEV (reference sequence). CDR3: CASSMKTYNEQFF. CDR3 sequence (DNA): TGTGCCAGCAGTATGAAGACCTACAATGAGCAGTTCTTC.

This clone was counted a few times. V usage is TRBV25-1 and J usage is TRBJ1-1, with TRBD1 matching over 10 bases. J was trimmed by 6 bases and V by 8 bases; bases with no gene match: 3. Germline V gene lookup returns CDR1 MGHDK and CDR2 SYGVNS. The CDR3 has 12 residues. The CDR3 region has the DNA TGTGCCAGCGGACAGGGGGGGTCTGAAGCTTTCTTT. It specifies CASGQGGSEAFF.

The genes are TRBV27 and TRBJ2-2; perhaps TRBD2 as D (5 bases). V was shortened by 2 bases and J by 2 bases, with 24 bases between the two germline ends. CDR3 length equals 20 residues. CDR1 MNHEY and CDR2 SMNVEV come from the germline V gene (reference sequence). This CDR3 is CASSLTPPGVHTINTGELFF. The CDR3 DNA follows: TGTGCCAGCAGTTTAACCCCGCCCGGGGTTCATACTATTAACACCGGGGAGCTGTTTTTT.

This clone was recorded a few times. The J gene is TRBJ2-7, the V gene TRBV4-1; D is perhaps TRBD2 (6 bases). Germline assignment: CDR1 MGHRA and CDR2 YSYEKL. Trimming cost V 8 bases and J 0 bases, with 14 bases left between them. The CDR3 is 14 amino acids. DNA of the CDR3: TGCGCCAGCGCCTTCGACGGGGGCTCCTACGAGCAGTACTTC. This sequence encodes CASAFDGGSYEQYF.

The V call is TRBV5-1, the J call TRBJ2-2, with D possibly matching TRBD1 (6 bases). Germline V gene lookup returns CDR1 SGHRS and CDR2 YFSETQ. The CDR3 has 16 residues. Trimming removed 1 base from V and 1 base from J, with 11 bases in between. The chain's CDR3 is CASSLTGHLNTGELFF. The CDR3, as DNA: TGCGCCAGCAGCTTGACGGGACATCTGAACACCGGGGAGCTGTTTTTT.

This rearrangement joins TRBV4-1 to TRBJ2-5; 8 nucleotides agree with TRBD2. The CDR3 is 16 residues long. Per germline, CDR1 MGHRA and CDR2 YSYEKL. Germline trimming cut 5 bases from V and 0 bases from J; bases unmatched to any gene: 8. CDR3: CASSSTSDEYQETQYF. In nucleotides, the CDR3 is TGCGCCAGCAGCTCGACTAGCGATGAGTACCAAGAGACCCAGTACTTC.

The genes are TRBV2 and TRBJ1-1, with D unclear. V lost 10 bases, J lost 6 bases, and 12 bases lay in between. CDR3 size: 11 residues. Germline-derived CDR1 and CDR2 are SNHLY and FYNNEI. The CDR3, as DNA: TGTGCCACTAAAGGGAGAGCTGAAGCTTTCTTT. Translating gives CATKGRAEAFF.

This clone was seen a single time. This chain connects TRBV11-3 to TRBJ2-1; the match to TRBD2 covers 7 bases. J lost 2 bases, V lost 5 bases, and 12 bases had no gene match. The CDR3 spans 17 residues. Looked up from germline, CDR1 is SGHNT and CDR2 is YENEEA. This chain's CDR3 is CASSPGRGGRTYNEQFF. Here the CDR3 DNA reads TGTGCCAGCAGCCCGGGGCGAGGCGGGAGAACCTACAATGAGCAGTTCTTC.

The chain recombines TRBV2 with TRBJ1-1, with D hard to call. V was cut by 2 bases and J by 3 bases, with 4 bases left in between. Germline CDR1 is SNHLY and CDR2 is FYNNEI. The CDR3 runs 12 residues. CDR3 in DNA: TGTGCCAGCAGTGAAAGGTACACTGAAGCTTTCTTT. It translates to CASSERYTEAFF.

The chain employs TRBV28 and TRBJ1-2; D ambiguous. Per germline, CDR1 MDHEN and CDR2 SYDVKM. This CDR3 comprises 12 residues. V was shortened by 9 bases and J by 5 bases, with 13 bases between the two germline ends. Here the CDR3 reads CASGKDRYGYTF. Here the CDR3 DNA reads TGTGCCAGTGGTAAGGATCGGTATGGCTACACCTTC.

The chain employs TRBV27 and TRBJ2-1; D not certain. CDR3 length: 15 residues. V was pared by 2 bases and J by 1 base, with 9 bases between. Germline CDR1 is MNHEY and CDR2 is SMNVEV (reference sequence). The DNA for the CDR3 is TGTGCCAGCAGTTTAACGGCCGGATCCTACAATGAGCAGTTCTTC. This gives the protein CASSLTAGSYNEQFF.

The V and J genes are TRBV11-2 and TRBJ2-2, with D uncertain. The CDR3 runs to 15 residues. The ends were cut back, 2 bases at V and 0 bases at J, with 7 bases in the middle. From germline, CDR1 is SGHAT and CDR2 FQNNGV. The CDR3 bases are TGTGCCAGCAGCTTACGGGTCTCGAACACCGGGGAGCTGTTTTTT. This translates into CASSLRVSNTGELFF. The full variable domain, in which reference TRBV11-2 and TRBJ2-2 provide the parts outside the CDR3, is EAGVAQSPRYKIIEKRQSVAFWCNPISGHATLYWYQQILGQGPKLLIQFQNNGVVDDSQLPKDRFSAERLKGVDSTLKIQPAKLEDSAVYLCASSLRVSNTGELFFGEGSRLTVL.

The genes are TRBV5-1 and TRBJ2-1; D is perhaps TRBD2 (5 bases). Between the trimmed V and J ends, which lost 8 bases and 3 bases, there was a span of 15 bases. CDR3 size: 14 residues. Per the germline V gene, CDR1 is SGHRS and CDR2 is YFSETQ. CDR3 sequence (DNA): TGCGCCAGAAGGGCTAGCTGCAACTACAATGAGCAGTTCTTC. Its translation is CARRASCNYNEQFF.

The chain couples TRBV28 to TRBJ2-3; 8 bases map to TRBD2. Germline trimming cut 6 bases from V and 0 bases from J; bases unmatched to any gene: 11. CDR3 size: 17 residues. Germline V gene lookup returns CDR1 MDHEN and CDR2 SYDVKM. The CDR3 DNA reads as TGTGCCAGCAGCCTCCTCGGACTAGCAGCTAGCACAGATACGCAGTATTTT. It codes for CASSLLGLAASTDTQYF.

The V gene is TRBV4-1, the J gene TRBJ1-2, with TRBD1 identical over 7 bases. The CDR3 totals 16 residues. Germline lookup yields CDR1 MGHRA and CDR2 YSYEKL. V shed 4 bases and J 5 bases; nucleotides not matched to a gene: 13. The CDR3 coding sequence is TGCGCCAGCAGCCCCGGGACAGCTCCTAAGCTTTATGGCTACACCTTC. It encodes CASSPGTAPKLYGYTF.

This chain connects TRBV5-1 to TRBJ2-7; 12 nucleotides agree with TRBD2. The CDR3 totals 19 residues. Germline trimming cut 4 bases from V and 4 bases from J; bases unmatched to any gene: 18. The germline CDR1 and CDR2 sequences are SGHRS and YFSETQ. Here the CDR3 DNA reads TGCGCCAGCAGCGCCAAACAGGGCCCGCGACTAGCGGGAGAATACGAGCAGTACTTC. Residues: CASSAKQGPRLAGEYEQYF. Filled out from reference TRBV5-1 and TRBJ2-7, the complete variable domain reads KAGVTQTPRYLIKTRGQQVTLSCSPISGHRSVSWYQQTPGQGLQFLFEYFSETQRNKGNFPGRFSGRQFSNSRSEMNVSTLELGDSALYLCASSAKQGPRLAGEYEQYFGPGTRLTVT.

J is TRBJ2-1 and V is TRBV7-2; a possible D gene is TRBD1 (5 bases). The V end was cut by 4 bases, the J end by 15 bases, with 16 bases between. The V gene's germline CDR1 is SGHTA and CDR2 FQGNSA. This CDR3 spans 12 amino acids. This CDR3 reads CASSSSRGLGFF. The CDR3 coding sequence is TGTGCCAGCAGCTCCTCAAGGGGATTGGGGTTCTTC.

This clone was recorded once. This chain links TRBV7-6 with TRBJ2-7, with a possible D match to TRBD1 (6 bases). The V end was cut by 5 bases, the J end by 1 base, with 12 bases between. The CDR3 totals 14 residues. Germline loops: CDR1 SGHVS, CDR2 FNYEAQ. CDR3 nucleotides: TGTGCCAGCAGCCTAACGACAGGATCCTACGAGCAGTACTTC. It codes for CASSLTTGSYEQYF.

The chain employs TRBV27 and TRBJ1-1; D is possibly TRBD1 (5 bases). V gave up 3 bases and J gave up 0 bases, with 11 bases separating them. The CDR3 sequence is 15 residues long. Germline CDR1 MNHEY, CDR2 SMNVEV (reference sequence). The CDR3 is CASSFWGRVNTEAFF. The CDR3 DNA reads TGTGCCAGCAGTTTTTGGGGGAGGGTGAACACTGAAGCTTTCTTT.

The genes are TRBV30 and TRBJ2-1; the D is unclear. Germline loops: CDR1 GTSNPN, CDR2 SVGIG (reference sequence). The CDR3 is 12 residues long. V was trimmed by 4 bases and J by 3 bases, leaving 7 bases between them. CDR3 sequence reads: CAWIENYNEQFF. The CDR3 DNA reads as TGTGCCTGGATCGAGAACTACAATGAGCAGTTCTTC.

The V gene is TRBV5-6, the J gene TRBJ2-7, with a tentative D call TRBD1 (5 bases). Germline values: CDR1 SGHDT, CDR2 YYEEEE. The CDR3 covers 15 residues. V was shortened by 5 bases and J by 5 bases, with 20 bases between the two germline ends. The chain's CDR3 is CASSNPSRGAHEQYF. Here the CDR3 DNA reads TGTGCCAGCAGTAACCCTTCTAGGGGCGCGCACGAGCAGTACTTC.

The chain combines TRBV21-1 with TRBJ2-5. TRBV21-1 is given as a pseudogene. There are 14 residues in the CDR3. The CDR3 region is CASTEPGPPGAQYF. The CDR3 DNA is TGTGCCAGCACCGAACCGGGACCACCCGGGGCCCAGTACTTC.

V and J are TRBV28 and TRBJ2-5; D not resolved. The CDR3 is 11 amino acids. The germline V and J ends were trimmed by 3 bases and 14 bases, with 13 bases remaining between them. Germline loops: CDR1 MDHEN, CDR2 SYDVKM. CDR3 nucleotide sequence: TGTGCCAGCAGTTTTGCCTACCGACCTTACTTC. Translating it yields CASSFAYRPYF.

The genes are TRBV5-5 and TRBJ2-5; D possibly corresponds to TRBD2 (5 bases). In germline, CDR1 is SGHKS, CDR2 YYEKEE (reference sequence). The V end lost 0 bases, the J end lost 7 bases, and 19 bases lay between the germline ends. The CDR3 extends over 16 amino acids. CDR3 loop: CASSLAPLAMEATQYF. Here the CDR3 DNA reads TGTGCCAGCAGCTTGGCCCCCCTGGCCATGGAGGCGACCCAGTACTTC.

This sequence joins TRBV11-3 and TRBJ2-1; TRBD2 agrees at 14 bases. The V segment lost 5 bases and the J segment 7 bases; nucleotides outside the gene matches: 7. The CDR3 contains 16 residues. Germline V gene data show CDR1 as SGHNT and CDR2 as YENEEA. This chain's CDR3 is CASSPGTSGGQNEQFF. CDR3 nucleotides: TGTGCCAGCAGCCCCGGGACTAGCGGGGGCCAAAATGAGCAGTTCTTC.